These T cell receptor beta chains were read from a single sample in a study of radiotherapy plus CTLA-4 blockade in lung cancer. Profiled with immunoSEQ multiplex PCR; TCRdb holds only in-frame clones, not every one. This sample has roughly 35,000 clones, with about 69% found just once. The source material was peripheral blood, sampled from a patient treated with radiotherapy plus ipilimumab. Receptors originate from a human donor with non-small cell lung cancer that progressed on radiotherapy plus ipilimumab. Each CDR3 is given with its conserved first and last residue. The D gene is left open where the match is weak. Size tells how often a clone was seen (once, few, many) or the class of an expanded clone, and some rows leave it out.

D,J,size,V,CDR3,DNA
TRBD2,TRBJ2-7,.,TRBV11-3,CASSPLAGGPGEQYF,TGTGCCAGCAGCCCCCTAGCGGGAGGGCCAGGGGAGCAGTACTTC
.,TRBJ2-7,.,TRBV29-1,CSVQTESSYEQYF,TGCAGCGTCCAGACAGAAAGCTCCTACGAGCAGTACTTC
.,TRBJ1-5,.,TRBV6-4,CASSGRAGQPQHF,TGTGCCAGCAGCGGGAGGGCAGGTCAGCCCCAGCATTTT
TRBD1,TRBJ2-7,.,TRBV4-3,CASSLAVGQGVYEQYF,TGCGCCAGCAGCCTTGCAGTGGGACAGGGGGTCTACGAGCAGTACTTC
.,TRBJ2-3,.,TRBV7-2,CASSQQGTSTDTQYF,TGTGCCAGCAGCCAACAGGGGACTAGCACAGATACGCAGTATTTT
.,TRBJ1-6,few,TRBV7-9,CASSFQRSPLHF,TGTGCCAGCAGCTTTCAACGATCACCCCTCCACTTT
.,TRBJ2-1,.,TRBV4-3,CASSQDQTRYNEQFF,TGCGCCAGCAGCCAAGATCAGACGAGATACAATGAGCAGTTCTTC
TRBD2,TRBJ2-3,.,TRBV15,CATSGKRERDTDTQYF,TGTGCCACCAGCGGCAAGCGGGAGAGAGACACAGATACGCAGTATTTT
.,TRBJ2-3,few,TRBV20-1,CSVGADTQYF,TGCAGTGTCGGGGCGGATACGCAGTATTTT
.,TRBJ2-1,few,TRBV27,CATKGYYNEQFF,TGTGCCACCAAGGGATACTACAATGAGCAGTTCTTC
.,TRBJ2-3,.,TRBV5-4,CASSLLNTDTQYF,TGTGCCAGCAGCTTGCTCAACACAGATACGCAGTATTTT
.,TRBJ1-4,.,TRBV5-1,CASSPRDAGEVFF,TGCGCCAGCAGCCCAAGGGACGCCGGGGAGGTGTTTTTT
.,TRBJ1-1,.,TRBV5-6,CASSLVAQMSGTEAFF,TGTGCCAGCAGCTTGGTCGCGCAAATGTCGGGCACTGAAGCTTTCTTT
TRBD1,TRBJ2-2,once,TRBV5-1,CASSFLTGGNTGELFF,TGCGCCAGCAGCTTTCTTACAGGGGGGAACACCGGGGAGCTGTTTTTT
.,TRBJ2-7,.,TRBV6-1,CASSEFTGYYEQYF,TGTGCCAGCAGCGAATTTACAGGGTACTACGAGCAGTACTTC
TRBD2,TRBJ2-3,once,TRBV2,CASSDETSLADTQYF,TGTGCCAGCAGTGACGAGACTAGCCTGGCAGATACGCAGTATTTT
.,TRBJ1-1,medium-sized,TRBV4-1,CASSLGMNTEAFF,TGCGCCAGCAGCCTGGGAATGAACACTGAAGCTTTCTTT
TRBD2,TRBJ2-7,.,TRBV29-1,CSVTGLAPYEQYF,TGCAGCGTTACGGGACTAGCCCCCTACGAGCAGTACTTC
TRBD1,TRBJ1-2,.,TRBV6-5,CASSSRTGLYGYTF,TGTGCCAGCAGTTCAAGGACAGGGCTGTATGGCTACACCTTC
TRBD2,TRBJ2-7,.,TRBV28,CASRPEGGFYYEQYF,TGTGCCAGCAGGCCGGAGGGAGGGTTCTACTACGAGCAGTACTTC
.,TRBJ1-2,.,TRBV27,CASSSGYGYTF,TGTGCCAGCAGTTCCGGATATGGCTACACCTTC
.,TRBJ2-1,.,TRBV28,CASGTSVAEHNEQFF,TGTGCCAGCGGTACGTCAGTAGCGGAGCACAATGAGCAGTTCTTC
.,TRBJ1-5,few,TRBV7-8,CASSLYRTDQPQHF,TGTGCCAGCAGCCTCTACAGAACCGATCAGCCCCAGCATTTT
.,TRBJ2-7,.,TRBV11-2,CASSSGPEQYF,TGTGCCAGCAGTTCTGGGCCCGAGCAGTACTTC
.,TRBJ1-1,few,TRBV7-9,CASSFGGRNTEAFF,TGTGCCAGCAGCTTTGGGGGGCGGAACACTGAAGCTTTCTTT
TRBD1,TRBJ2-6,.,TRBV5-6,CASSFRDRGRGANVLTF,TGTGCCAGCAGCTTCCGGGACAGGGGGCGTGGGGCCAACGTCCTGACTTTC
TRBD2,TRBJ2-3,once,TRBV28,CATTRGGAGGSYTQYF,TGTGCCACCACCCGTGGTGGAGCGGGAGGATCTTATACGCAGTATTTT
TRBD1,TRBJ2-7,.,TRBV6-1,CASSEYGTGAYEQYF,TGTGCCAGCAGTGAATACGGGACAGGGGCCTACGAGCAGTACTTC
.,TRBJ2-2,.,TRBV11-3,CASSDRNTGELFF,TGTGCCAGCAGCGACAGGAACACCGGGGAGCTGTTTTTT
.,TRBJ1-2,.,TRBV28,CASSSGADNYGYTF,TGTGCCAGCAGTTCCGGCGCGGATAACTATGGCTACACCTTC
TRBD1,TRBJ2-1,.,TRBV5-1,CASSQGGTSYNEQFF,TGCGCCAGCAGCCAAGGGGGCACTTCCTACAATGAGCAGTTCTTC
TRBD2,TRBJ2-2,.,TRBV30,CAWTSGGAGGELFF,TGTGCCTGGACTAGCGGGGGGGCGGGCGGGGAGCTGTTTTTT
.,TRBJ1-1,few,TRBV10-2,CASSESEGAHAFF,TGCGCCAGCAGTGAGTCGGAAGGGGCGCATGCTTTCTTT
.,TRBJ1-1,.,TRBV5-4,CASSLGWSDEAFF,TGTGCCAGCAGCTTGGGGTGGTCGGATGAAGCTTTCTTT